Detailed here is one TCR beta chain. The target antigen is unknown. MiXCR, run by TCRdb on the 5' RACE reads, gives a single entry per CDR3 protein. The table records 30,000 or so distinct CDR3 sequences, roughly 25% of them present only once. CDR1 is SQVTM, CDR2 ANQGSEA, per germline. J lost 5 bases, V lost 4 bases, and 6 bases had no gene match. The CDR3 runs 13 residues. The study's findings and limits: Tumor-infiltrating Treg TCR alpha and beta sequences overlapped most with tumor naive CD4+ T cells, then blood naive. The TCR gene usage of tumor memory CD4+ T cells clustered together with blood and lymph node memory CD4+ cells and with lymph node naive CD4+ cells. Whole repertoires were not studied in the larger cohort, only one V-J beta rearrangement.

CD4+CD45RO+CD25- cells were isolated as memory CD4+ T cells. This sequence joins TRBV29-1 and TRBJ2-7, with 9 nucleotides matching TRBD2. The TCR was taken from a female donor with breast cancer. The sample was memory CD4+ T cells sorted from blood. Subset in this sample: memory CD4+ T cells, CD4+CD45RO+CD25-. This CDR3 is CSVGPSGTHEQYF. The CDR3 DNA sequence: TGCAGCGTTGGGCCTAGCGGGACCCACGAGCAGTACTTC.